This note documents a single TCR beta chain sequence. Its antigen is unidentified. Germline V CDR1 and CDR2: SNHLY, FYNNEI. The CDR3 is 16 amino acids. The sample belongs to a study of cytomegalovirus exposure and HLA in healthy donors. Study-wide results and limits: Later analysis demonstrated an association between a missense DCLRE1C variant and TCR beta V- and J-gene trimming.

The PCR ran on 60 Vbeta and 13 Jbeta primers. The table came from immunoSEQ multiplex PCR; TCRdb's copy has only in-frame clones and leaves some out. The sample contains 150,000 or so clones, about three quarters of which appear only once. The chain employs TRBV2 and TRBJ2-5; D may be TRBD1 (6 bases). Judging by the DNA end, TRBJ2-7 fits better; the J call may be wrong. This clonotype originated in a woman aged 25 to 45 in good health and CMV-seronegative. Sample: PBMCs. In nucleotides, the CDR3 is TGTGCCAGCAGTGAGAGTAAGGGTCAGGGGTATTACGAGCAGTACTTC. Its translation is CASSESKGQGYYEQYF.